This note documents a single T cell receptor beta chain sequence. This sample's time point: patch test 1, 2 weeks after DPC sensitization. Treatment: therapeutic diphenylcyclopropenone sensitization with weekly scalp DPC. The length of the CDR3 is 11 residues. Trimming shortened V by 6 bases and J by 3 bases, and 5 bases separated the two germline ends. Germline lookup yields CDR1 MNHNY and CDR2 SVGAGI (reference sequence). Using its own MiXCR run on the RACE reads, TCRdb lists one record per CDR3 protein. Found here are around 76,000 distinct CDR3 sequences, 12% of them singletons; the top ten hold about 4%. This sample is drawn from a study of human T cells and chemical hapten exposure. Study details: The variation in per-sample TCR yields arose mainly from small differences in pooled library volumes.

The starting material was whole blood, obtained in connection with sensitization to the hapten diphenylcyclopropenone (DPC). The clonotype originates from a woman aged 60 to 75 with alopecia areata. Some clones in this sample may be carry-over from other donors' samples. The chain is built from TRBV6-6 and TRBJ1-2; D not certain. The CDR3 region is CASRADYGYTF. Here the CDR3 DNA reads TGTGCCAGCAGGGCGGACTATGGCTACACCTTC.